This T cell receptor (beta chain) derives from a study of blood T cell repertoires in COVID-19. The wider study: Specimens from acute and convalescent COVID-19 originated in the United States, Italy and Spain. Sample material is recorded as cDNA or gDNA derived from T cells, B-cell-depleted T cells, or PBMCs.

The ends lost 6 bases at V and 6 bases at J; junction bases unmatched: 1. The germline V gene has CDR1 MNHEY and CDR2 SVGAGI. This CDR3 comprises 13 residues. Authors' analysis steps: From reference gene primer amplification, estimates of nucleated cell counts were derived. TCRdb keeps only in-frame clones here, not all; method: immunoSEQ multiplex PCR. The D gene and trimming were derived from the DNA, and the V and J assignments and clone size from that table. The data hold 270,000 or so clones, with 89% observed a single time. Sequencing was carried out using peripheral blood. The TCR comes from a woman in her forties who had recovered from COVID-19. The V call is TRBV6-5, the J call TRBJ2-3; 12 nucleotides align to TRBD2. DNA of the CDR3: TGTGCCAGCAGGACTAGCGGGAGTGATACGCAGTATTTT. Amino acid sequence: CASRTSGSDTQYF.